This passage covers 7 T cell receptor beta chains from one sample sequenced in a study of blood T cell repertoires in COVID-19. The data were produced by immunoSEQ multiplex PCR, yet TCRdb's version contains in-frame clones alone and is incomplete. The sample lists a few hundred thousand clones; over 75% were seen once. Sequencing input: PBMCs or T cells enriched from blood (not recorded which). All receptors come from a woman in her thirties who had recovered from COVID-19.

The V gene is TRBV5-4, the J gene TRBJ2-3; 7 nucleotides line up with TRBD2. The CDR3 is 16 amino acids. Germline lookup yields CDR1 SGHNT and CDR2 YYREEE (reference sequence). The trim removed 0 bases at V and 4 bases at J, leaving 8 bases unmatched. This CDR3 reads CASSLGGSGRSDTQYF. CDR3 nucleotide sequence: TGTGCCAGCAGCTTGGGAGGTAGCGGGCGCTCAGATACGCAGTATTTT.

This sequence joins TRBV24-1 and TRBJ1-2; tentative D call: TRBD1 (5 bases). Trimming took 5 bases from V and 6 from J, leaving 18 bases between them. Germline lookup yields CDR1 KGHDR and CDR2 SFDVKD. This CDR3 has 15 residues. The CDR3 here is CATSVQGSRIDGYTF. CDR3 bases: TGTGCCACCAGTGTTCAGGGCAGTAGGATTGATGGCTACACCTTC.

The chain links TRBV23-1 to TRBJ2-1, with D perhaps matching TRBD1 (6 bases). TRBV23-1 is an open reading frame, and its role is uncertain. The CDR3 contains 14 residues. DNA for the CDR3: TGCGCAAGGGAAGGACAGTCCGCGAAGGTTGAGCAGTTCTTC. Translated: CAREGQSAKVEQFF.

On this clone: A much more abundant neighbour one base away suggests this may be a read error. This chain connects TRBV9 to TRBJ1-5, with D uncertain. This CDR3 is 13 amino acids long. In germline, CDR1 is SGDLS, CDR2 YYNGEE. Trimming removed 5 bases from V and 0 bases from J, with 6 bases in between. Here the CDR3 DNA reads TGTGCCAGCAGTGAGGGTAGCAATCAGCCCCAGCATTTT. It yields the protein CASSEGSNQPQHF. Together with reference TRBV9 and TRBJ1-5, the CDR3 gives the full variable domain: DSGVTQTPKHLITATGQRVTLRCSPRSGDLSVYWYQQSLDQGLQFLIQYYNGEERAKGNILERFSAQQFPDLHSELNLSSLELGDSALYFCASSEGSNQPQHFGDGTRLSIL.

The J gene is TRBJ2-7, the V gene TRBV15, with D perhaps TRBD2 (6 bases). The V end was cut by 5 bases, the J end by 0 bases, with 14 bases between. The germline gives CDR1 LNHNV, CDR2 YYDKDF (reference sequence). The CDR3 covers 15 residues. CDR3 bases: TGTGCCACCAGCCGGGGGACTTCTAGCTCCTACGAGCAGTACTTC. Encoded protein: CATSRGTSSSYEQYF.

The chain combines TRBV28 with TRBJ2-7; 8 bases match TRBD2. The V gene end was trimmed by 6 bases and the J gene end by 6 bases; junction bases not matched to a gene: 4. Germline V gives CDR1 MDHEN, CDR2 SYDVKM. The CDR3 has 12 amino acids. The chain's CDR3 is CASRTGTSEQYF. CDR3 nucleotides: TGTGCCAGCAGAACCGGGACTAGCGAGCAGTACTTC.

The rearrangement uses TRBV5-8 and TRBJ1-3; perhaps TRBD1 as D (5 bases). This CDR3 has 16 residues. The V end lost 1 base, the J end lost 2 bases, and 13 bases lay between the germline ends. Per germline, CDR1 SGHTS and CDR2 YDEGEE. CDR3 sequence reads: CASSLSGDWAGNTIYF. In nucleotides, the CDR3 is TGTGCCAGCAGCTTGTCGGGGGATTGGGCTGGAAACACCATATATTTT.